What follows describes a single T cell receptor (beta chain). Its specificity is unknown. TCRdb re-called the reads through MiXCR, storing one row per CDR3 protein. The sample consists of about 770,000 distinct CDR3 sequences, under 35% of them appearing once. The germline CDR1 and CDR2 sequences are DFQATT and SNEGSKA (reference sequence). The germline V and J ends were trimmed by 0 bases and 1 base, with 7 bases remaining between them. CDR3 length equals 13 residues. The sample belongs to a study of T cell repertoires in cytomegalovirus infection. Study context: Selection of CMV epitopes for the study included recently identified HLA-C-restricted and well-studied HLA-B-restricted ones. Signatures in public TCR beta sequences pointed to both CMV infection and matching HLA type.

The study's findings and limits: Of the TCR beta families, the public ones yielded a cumulative frequency that identified carriers of CMV plus the relevant HLA. HLA-C-restricted CMV clonotypes gave the most frequent clonotype in two of eight donors.

The TCR sequence derives from a human donor in good health (CMV status not recorded). Some clones in this sample may be carry-over from other donors' samples. V and J are TRBV20-1 and TRBJ2-7; TRBD1 is a possible D gene (5 bases). This material consisted of cultured CD8+ T cells from PBMCs, taken from culture after CMV antigen stimulation. CDR3 amino acids: CSAREQGSYEQYF. The CDR3, as DNA: TGCAGTGCTAGAGAGCAGGGTTCCTACGAGCAGTACTTC.